This T cell receptor (beta chain) was captured in a study of human T cells and chemical hapten exposure. Overall study: Patients received weekly diphenylcyclopropenone doses to the scalp throughout the approximately 24-week study.

The V end was cut by 2 bases, the J end by 6 bases, with 20 bases between. CDR3 size: 17 residues. Per the germline V gene, CDR1 is LGHNA and CDR2 is YSLEER. This clonotype was found a few times. The time point denotes: patch test 3, about 24 weeks after DPC sensitization. This sample's treatment: therapeutic diphenylcyclopropenone sensitization with weekly scalp DPC. Only after blood had been drawn was each patch test applied. MiXCR, run by TCRdb on the RACE reads, gives a single entry per CDR3 protein. The table lists roughly 200,000 distinct CDR3 sequences, under 25% of them singletons. This TCR was sampled from a woman in her thirties or forties with alopecia areata. Some clones in this sample may be carry-over from other donors' samples. Source: whole blood, taken in connection with sensitization to the hapten diphenylcyclopropenone (DPC). The chain joins TRBV4-3 to TRBJ2-1; D could derive from TRBD1 or TRBD2 (5 bases each). The CDR3 reads CASSQFPGTDSGNEQFF. CDR3 DNA: TGCGCCAGCAGCCAATTTCCCGGGACCGACTCGGGCAATGAGCAGTTCTTC.